This TCR beta chain came from a study of Ad26.COV2.S vaccination and SARS-CoV-2 variants listed by TCRdb under 2021. General notes on the study: Donors in the vaccine arm were drawn from COV1001, a phase I-IIa trial of Ad26.COV2.S in healthy adults that was multicentre, randomized, double-blind and placebo-controlled. Investigators remained blinded to trial group allocation during experiments and outcome assessment. Dosing of Ad26.COV2.S was intramuscular, at either 5x10^10 or 1x10^11 viral particles, delivered as one shot or as two shots spaced 56 days apart. The specificity and breadth of SARS-CoV-2-reactive T cell receptors after Ad26.COV2.S vaccination were assessed by TCRbeta repertoire sequencing. A total of 32 samples were included in the TCR-sequenced set, comprising roughly 19 Ad26.COV2.S vaccine recipients, 5 placebo recipients and 8 SARS-CoV-2 convalescent individuals. Participants in the trial were split at random into five groups of five each, receiving low-dose or high-dose Ad26.COV2.S once or twice, or else placebo on both occasions. Overall results and qualifications from the work: Non-spike TCR breadth was comparable between vaccine and placebo recipients, consistent with the vaccine containing only spike. It was noted by the authors that total T cell responses may have been underestimated by the TCR breadth and depth analyses. Compared with placebo recipients, Ad26.COV2.S recipients showed higher spike-specific TCR breadth (P = 0.0014). The study was not powered for comparison of responses between vaccine doses or regimens. After vaccination, substantial breadth of spike-specific CD8+ and CD4+ T cell responses was reported.

The treatment or condition label here, explained by the study, means: roughly 20 received Ad26.COV2.S at low or high dose, single or two shots; several received placebo; per-sample allocation not given. Repertoires of vaccine and placebo recipients were sequenced from samples collected on day 63 after the first injection. In Cohort 1b, around 25 adults aged 18-55 years were enrolled at a single site in Boston, USA, between 29 July and 7 August 2020. Ad26.COV2.S consisted of a replication-incompetent adenovirus type 26 vector by which a prefusion-stabilized SARS-CoV-2 spike protein from the original Wuhan strain was expressed. Its CDR3 holds 13 amino acids, cysteine through phenylalanine. Only the CDR3 portion is preserved as DNA: 39 bases, with reading frame beginning at the first base. CDR1 and CDR2 (SNHLY, FYNNEI) derive from the germline V gene. The junction shows trimming of 6 bases on V and 5 bases on J, and the gene matches do not reach 6 bases of it.

The immunoSEQ Assay was the method used to sequence TCRbeta CDR3 regions. After extraction, genomic DNA underwent amplification by bias-controlled multiplex PCR, followed by high-throughput sequencing. As for the original processing: To quantify the absolute abundance of every unique TCRbeta CDR3 region, sequences were collapsed and filtered. T cell fraction was estimated by normalizing TCRbeta template counts to usable DNA, with usable DNA measured through amplification of reference genes found in all nucleated cells. Repertoire TCRs were annotated as SARS-CoV-2-specific by exact matching of V gene, CDR3 amino acid sequence and J gene to a known reactive TCR set. The reference SARS-CoV-2 TCR set was obtained from MIRA and was filtered for enrichment in COVID-19-positive ImmuneCODE repertoires, whereby public or cross-reactive TCRs were removed. Using the MIRA antigens, annotated TCRs were further analysed by specific ORF or by position within an ORF. Breadth was defined as the number of annotated unique rearrangements divided by the total number of unique productive rearrangements, and depth was defined as the summed frequency of the annotated unique rearrangements. Two-sided Wilcoxon rank-sum tests were used to compare TCR breadth between groups. TCRdb re-hosts the immuneACCESS table, in-frame sequences only. Its copies lack some clones; in the studies checked, an unresolved V gene accounts for under half of them, and the cause for the rest is not known. V and J calls and clone size follow that table, whereas D and trimming were derived from the DNA. For this sample there are roughly 700,000 clones; 70% to 90% appear just once. About 1.5% of the sample rests with the top ten.

For this clone: Its target antigen remains unknown. No base qualities exist here, and no much larger clone lies one base off it.

The starting material was peripheral blood, obtained in a trial of Ad26.COV2.S vaccine versus placebo. Here the chain combines TRBV2 and TRBJ2-5, with 7 bases aligning to TRBD2. The origin of this receptor is a person aged 18-65 years who received the Ad26.COV2.S COVID-19 vaccine or a placebo. The CDR3 region: CASRRSGIETQYF. The nucleotide sequence reads TGTGCCAGCAGGAGGAGCGGGATTGAGACCCAGTACTTC.